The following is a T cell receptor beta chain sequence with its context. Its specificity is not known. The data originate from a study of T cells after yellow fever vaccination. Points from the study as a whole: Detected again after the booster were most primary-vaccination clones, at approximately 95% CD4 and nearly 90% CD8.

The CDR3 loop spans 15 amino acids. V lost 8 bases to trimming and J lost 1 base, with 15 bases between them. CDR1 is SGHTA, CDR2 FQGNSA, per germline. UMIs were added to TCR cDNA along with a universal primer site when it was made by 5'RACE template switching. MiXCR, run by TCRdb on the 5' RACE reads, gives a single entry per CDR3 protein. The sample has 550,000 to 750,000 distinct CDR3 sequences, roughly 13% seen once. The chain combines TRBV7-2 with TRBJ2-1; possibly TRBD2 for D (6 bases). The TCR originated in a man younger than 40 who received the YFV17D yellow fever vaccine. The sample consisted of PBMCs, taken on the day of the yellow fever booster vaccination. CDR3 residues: CASGGGSASYNEQFF. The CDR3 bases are TGTGCCAGCGGTGGGGGGAGTGCGTCCTACAATGAGCAGTTCTTC. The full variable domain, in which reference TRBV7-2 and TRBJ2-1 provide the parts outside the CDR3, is GAGVSQSPSNKVTEKGKDVELRCDPISGHTALYWYRQSLGQGLEFLIYFQGNSAPDKSGLPSDRFSAERTGGSVSTLTIQRTQQEDSAVYLCASGGGSASYNEQFFGPGTRLTVL.